One and the same sample provided the 27 T cell receptor beta chains below, sequenced in a study of blood T cells in healthy people across ages. Next came a second PCR, run for roughly 7 to 12 cycles, which used a sample-barcoded 5' primer along with a J-beta primer mix. Each CDR3 protein gets one entry after TCRdb re-called the 5' RACE reads with MiXCR. This sample has 700,000 to 850,000 distinct CDR3 sequences, with 36% found just once. The specimen was blood. Every receptor here comes from a young man in good health.

This sequence joins TRBV7-2 and TRBJ2-5, with 11 bases aligning to TRBD2. The CDR3 is 17 residues long. V was clipped by 1 base and J by 1 base; unmatched bases: 5. Germline lookup yields CDR1 SGHTA and CDR2 FQGNSA. The CDR3 is CASSLVTSGGSQETQYF. CDR3 DNA sequence: TGTGCCAGCAGCTTAGTAACTAGCGGGGGCTCCCAAGAGACCCAGTACTTC.

This clonotype was counted a few times. This chain links TRBV4-3 with TRBJ2-1, with 8 nucleotides matching TRBD2. Per the germline V gene, CDR1 is LGHNA and CDR2 is YSLEER. V trimming: 0 bases; J trimming: 1 base; junction bases outside the gene matches: 5. This CDR3 region has 17 residues. The CDR3 region is CASSQEDVAGSYNEQFF. The CDR3 DNA reads as TGCGCCAGCAGCCAAGAGGACGTAGCGGGGTCCTACAATGAGCAGTTCTTC.

In this sample, this clonotype turned up a few times. This chain uses TRBV20-1 with TRBJ1-5; D gene uncertain. CDR1 and CDR2 from the germline V gene are DFQATT and SNEGSKA (reference sequence). V was pared by 4 bases and J by 5 bases, with 12 bases between. The length of the CDR3 is 13 residues. The CDR3 DNA reads as TGCAGTGCTACCCAAGGCCCGGATCAGCCCCAGCATTTT. Translating gives CSATQGPDQPQHF.

The chain recombines TRBV12-3 or TRBV12-4 with TRBJ1-2, with TRBD1 as a possible D gene (6 bases). Between the trimmed V and J ends, which lost 7 bases and 9 bases, there was a span of 21 bases. The length of the CDR3 is 14 residues. CDR3 nucleotide sequence: TGTGCCAGCACCTTGGGGACACCGGGCGCCAGCTACACCTTC. The encoded protein is CASTLGTPGASYTF.

In this sample, this clonotype turned up a few times. The genes are TRBV4-2 and TRBJ1-2, with D unclear. Germline loops: CDR1 LGHNA, CDR2 YNFKEQ. There are 15 residues in the CDR3. Trimming pared 4 bases from V and 5 bases from J, leaving 17 bases between. The CDR3: CASSLNTNPGYGYTF. The CDR3 DNA follows: TGTGCCAGCAGCCTAAACACCAACCCTGGTTATGGCTACACCTTC.

This clonotype was counted a few times. V gene TRBV28 combines with J gene TRBJ1-5; D is ambiguous. CDR3 length: 13 residues. V shed 7 bases and J shed 5 bases, with 12 bases lying between them. The germline V gene has CDR1 MDHEN and CDR2 SYDVKM. The CDR3 sequence is CASKMGRDQPQHF. The CDR3 region has the DNA TGTGCCAGCAAAATGGGGAGGGATCAGCCCCAGCATTTT.

The chain joins TRBV30 to TRBJ1-1; 9 nucleotides agree with TRBD1. Germline trimming cut 2 bases from V and 3 bases from J; bases unmatched to any gene: 7. From germline, CDR1 is GTSNPN and CDR2 SVGIG (reference sequence). The CDR3 runs 15 residues. The CDR3 coding sequence is TGTGCCTGGAGTCCGGGACAGGGAATGGACACTGAAGCTTTCTTT. Amino acid sequence: CAWSPGQGMDTEAFF.

This sequence joins TRBV28 and TRBJ2-3, with 8 bases that match TRBD1. Germline assignment: CDR1 MDHEN and CDR2 SYDVKM. The CDR3 is made up of 15 amino acids. Losses at the gene ends were 5 bases for V and 0 bases for J; bases not matched to a gene: 4. The CDR3 is CASSAYRGSTDTQYF. DNA of the CDR3: TGTGCCAGCAGTGCGTACAGGGGGAGCACAGATACGCAGTATTTT.

This clonotype was seen repeatedly, ten times or more. V and J are TRBV6-2 or TRBV6-3 and TRBJ2-3; maybe TRBD1 (5 bases). CDR3 length: 14 residues. V lost 2 bases to trimming and J lost 1 base, with 7 bases between them. CDR1 and CDR2 from the germline V gene are MNHEY and SVGEGT. DNA of the CDR3: TGTGCCAGCAGTTACGGGGCTCGCACAGATACGCAGTATTTT. As protein: CASSYGARTDTQYF.

This clonotype has only a few counts. The chain combines TRBV5-1 with TRBJ2-7; 9 bases are shared with TRBD1. The junction had 11 bases not matched to a gene; V was cut back by 1 base and J by 6 bases. This CDR3 contains 16 residues. From germline, CDR1 is SGHRS and CDR2 YFSETQ. The CDR3 sequence: CASSLLLTGGSGEQYF. The CDR3 coding sequence is TGCGCCAGCAGCTTGCTTCTTACAGGGGGCAGCGGCGAGCAGTACTTC.

A single count supports this clonotype. Just one base apart from a much larger clone, this may be a read error. This chain connects TRBV20-1 to TRBJ2-1; 8 bases map to TRBD1. The end of the DNA is better explained by TRBJ2-7, so the J call may be wrong. Germline CDR1 and CDR2: DFQATT and SNEGSKA (reference sequence). The CDR3 contains 16 residues. CDR3 residues: CSARDTGGSSYNEQYF. CDR3 coding DNA: TGCAGTGCTAGAGACACAGGGGGAAGCTCCTACAATGAGCAGTACTTC.

Concerning this clonotype itself: A read error may be the cause here, since a much bigger clone is one base away. The CDR3 loop is CSTQGGTGYEQYF. CDR3 sequence (DNA): TGCAGTACACAGGGGGGGACAGGGTACGAGCAGTACTTC. V is TRBV20-1 and J is TRBJ2-5, with 9 bases aligning to TRBD1. The J call may be faulty, since TRBJ2-7 better matches the DNA end. This CDR3 spans 13 amino acids. CDR1 DFQATT and CDR2 SNEGSKA come from the germline V gene (reference sequence).

This clonotype was seen at least ten times. V and J are TRBV12-3 or TRBV12-4 and TRBJ2-7; D is unresolved. The CDR3 totals 12 residues. V was clipped by 1 base and J by 2 bases, with 3 bases between them. CDR3 DNA: TGTGCCAGCAGTTTAGGCGCCTACGAGCAGTACTTC. This gives the protein CASSLGAYEQYF.

This clonotype was seen a few times. The rearrangement uses TRBV5-1 and TRBJ2-3; TRBD2 matches 7 bases. With 6 bases clipped from V and 6 bases from J, the junction kept 1 base outside the gene matches. Germline loops: CDR1 SGHRS, CDR2 YFSETQ. CDR3 length: 11 residues. CDR3 bases: TGCGCCAGCATTAGCGGGGATACGCAGTATTTT. This translates into CASISGDTQYF. Full variable domain (remainder filled in from reference TRBV5-1 and TRBJ2-3): KAGVTQTPRYLIKTRGQQVTLSCSPISGHRSVSWYQQTPGQGLQFLFEYFSETQRNKGNFPGRFSGRQFSNSRSEMNVSTLELGDSALYLCASISGDTQYFGPGTRLTVL.

The gene calls are TRBV24-1 and TRBJ2-5; D gene ambiguous. V lost 5 bases to trimming and J lost 0 bases, with 12 bases between them. From germline, CDR1 is KGHDR and CDR2 SFDVKD. The CDR3 loop spans 15 amino acids. Here the CDR3 reads CATSVGVGYQETQYF. DNA of the CDR3: TGTGCCACCAGTGTTGGGGTAGGTTACCAAGAGACCCAGTACTTC.

This chain's CDR3 is CASSFPGALQYF. The DNA of the CDR3 is TGTGCCAGCAGTTTTCCGGGGGCCCTCCAGTACTTC. The chain recombines TRBV27 with TRBJ2-7; D may match TRBD1 or TRBD2 (6 bases each). The germline gives CDR1 MNHEY, CDR2 SMNVEV (reference sequence). Trimming stripped 3 bases from V and 10 bases from J, with 13 bases between. The CDR3 is 12 residues long.

The table lists this clonotype with a few counts. The chain uses TRBV25-1 and TRBJ2-7, with no clear D. CDR1 MGHDK and CDR2 SYGVNS come from the germline V gene. Trimming removed 3 bases from V and 2 bases from J, with 5 bases in between. The CDR3 runs 12 residues. CDR3 amino acids: CASSDWAYEQYF. Written as DNA, the CDR3 is TGTGCCAGCAGTGACTGGGCCTACGAGCAGTACTTC.

This clonotype was observed at least ten times. The genes are TRBV7-9 and TRBJ2-1, with no clear D. Germline loops: CDR1 SEHNR, CDR2 FQNEAQ (reference sequence). The CDR3 length is 11 residues. V shed 6 bases and J shed 10 bases, with 10 bases lying between them. The CDR3 coding sequence is TGTGCCAGCAGGGCTTTTAACGAGCAGTTCTTC. Its protein is CASRAFNEQFF.

This clonotype was seen ten or more times. The chain employs TRBV12-3 or TRBV12-4 and TRBJ2-7, with TRBD1 matching over 7 bases. V was pared by 4 bases and J by 6 bases, with 12 bases of the junction left unmatched. CDR3 size: 15 residues. Here the CDR3 reads CASSSGTVVGGEQYF. CDR3 nucleotides: TGTGCCAGCAGTTCCGGGACAGTGGTTGGGGGCGAGCAGTACTTC.

This clonotype was picked up one time. This sequence may be a read error, since a much larger clone differs from it by one base. The chain is built from TRBV12-3 or TRBV12-4 and TRBJ2-7; 9 bases agree with TRBD2. The end of the DNA fits TRBJ2-5 better, so the J call may be wrong. The CDR3 loop spans 16 amino acids. This CDR3 reads CASSFSASGDQETQYF. For the CDR3, the DNA is TGTGCCAGCAGTTTTTCGGCTAGCGGGGATCAAGAGACCCAGTACTTC.

In this sample, this clonotype turned up many times. This chain links TRBV3-1 with TRBJ2-1, with no clear D. The CDR3 extends over 13 amino acids. V was cut by 0 bases and J by 7 bases, with 7 bases left in between. Germline V gene sequence: CDR1 LGHDT, CDR2 YNNKEL (reference sequence). The CDR3 bases are TGTGCCAGCAGCCAAGATCGTGAGAATGAGCAGTTCTTC. This codes for CASSQDRENEQFF.

This chain uses TRBV20-1 with TRBJ1-3, with D unclear. Trimming pared 2 bases from V and 6 bases from J, leaving 14 bases between. Germline V gene lookup returns CDR1 DFQATT and CDR2 SNEGSKA (reference sequence). This CDR3 spans 14 amino acids. Written as DNA, the CDR3 is TGCAGTGCTAGAAATAGGGCAGCAATAAACACCATATATTTT. It encodes CSARNRAAINTIYF.

This chain connects TRBV5-1 to TRBJ2-3, with 7 bases lining up with TRBD2. V shed 6 bases and J 3 bases; nucleotides not matched to a gene: 10. CDR1 is SGHRS, CDR2 YFSETQ, per germline. This CDR3 is built from 15 residues. The CDR3 region has the DNA TGCGCCAGCAACAAAGCGGGGATACCTACAGATACGCAGTATTTT. Protein product: CASNKAGIPTDTQYF. Full variable domain (outside the CDR3, taken from reference TRBV5-1 and TRBJ2-3): KAGVTQTPRYLIKTRGQQVTLSCSPISGHRSVSWYQQTPGQGLQFLFEYFSETQRNKGNFPGRFSGRQFSNSRSEMNVSTLELGDSALYLCASNKAGIPTDTQYFGPGTRLTVL.

V usage is TRBV5-1 and J usage is TRBJ1-2; D uncertain. V was clipped by 3 bases and J by 5 bases, with 8 bases between them. The CDR3 runs 12 residues. Germline CDR1 SGHRS, CDR2 YFSETQ. The CDR3 loop is CASSSERYGYTF. In DNA, the CDR3 is TGCGCCAGCAGCTCAGAACGGTATGGCTACACCTTC. The whole variable domain, filled in from reference TRBV5-1 and TRBJ1-2, reads KAGVTQTPRYLIKTRGQQVTLSCSPISGHRSVSWYQQTPGQGLQFLFEYFSETQRNKGNFPGRFSGRQFSNSRSEMNVSTLELGDSALYLCASSSERYGYTFGSGTRLTVV.

The chain links TRBV4-1 to TRBJ1-1; perhaps TRBD1 as D (5 bases). The CDR3 spans 16 residues. V gave up 0 bases and J gave up 7 bases, with 18 bases separating them. CDR1 and CDR2 from the germline V gene are MGHRA and YSYEKL. CDR3 sequence (DNA): TGCGCCAGCAGCCAAGAAAAGGCGGGACGGAAAGATGAAGCTTTCTTT. This translates into CASSQEKAGRKDEAFF.

This clonotype was found a few times. This chain joins TRBV7-9 and TRBJ2-5; 10 nucleotides line up with TRBD1. The length of the CDR3 is 16 residues. V was pared by 6 bases and J by 11 bases, with 18 bases of the junction left unmatched. Germline CDR1 SEHNR, CDR2 FQNEAQ (reference sequence). CDR3 sequence (DNA): TGTGCCAGCAGTTCACAACCCGGGACAGGGGATCATGAGCAGTACTTC. Translating it yields CASSSQPGTGDHEQYF.

The sample holds many counts of this clonotype. The chain combines TRBV9 with TRBJ1-2, with D perhaps matching TRBD1 (5 bases). There are 13 residues in the CDR3. The ends were cut back, 2 bases at V and 13 bases at J, with 18 bases in the middle. Germline V lookup: CDR1 SGDLS, CDR2 YYNGEE. For the CDR3, the DNA is TGTGCCAGCAGCGTGTGTAAGGGGTGTTTTTTCACCTTC. Amino acid sequence: CASSVCKGCFFTF.